The TCR beta chain under discussion was sequenced for a study of shared clonotypes between healthy human individuals. Data came from immunoSEQ multiplex PCR; TCRdb stores just in-frame clones and leaves some out. Of approximately 2.5 million clones in the sample, approximately 93% were seen once. The CDR3 is 15 amino acids. V was pared by 5 bases and J by 4 bases, with 13 bases between. Germline V gives CDR1 SGHRS, CDR2 YFSETQ. All of the donors resided in Nashville, Tennessee, and each was a Caucasian adult. With respect to this clone: What it binds is unknown.

Regarding the study as a whole: Sampling included only blood; tissue repertoires likely differ. Generally, naive subsets (rather than memory subsets) showed larger estimated richness. Sharing across four donors was highest in naive CD4 (around 5%) and lowest in memory CD8 (approximately 0.4%).

The receptor's source is a man in his late teens or twenties in good health. Some clones in this sample may be carry-over from other donors' samples. The rearrangement links TRBV5-1 to TRBJ2-6; D gene ambiguous. Sequenced: naive CD4+ T cells from PBMCs. Sample subset: CD45RA+ positively selected. The CDR3 sequence is CASRGPATGANVLTF. In DNA form, the CDR3 reads TGCGCCAGCAGAGGTCCGGCAACCGGGGCCAACGTCCTGACTTTC.